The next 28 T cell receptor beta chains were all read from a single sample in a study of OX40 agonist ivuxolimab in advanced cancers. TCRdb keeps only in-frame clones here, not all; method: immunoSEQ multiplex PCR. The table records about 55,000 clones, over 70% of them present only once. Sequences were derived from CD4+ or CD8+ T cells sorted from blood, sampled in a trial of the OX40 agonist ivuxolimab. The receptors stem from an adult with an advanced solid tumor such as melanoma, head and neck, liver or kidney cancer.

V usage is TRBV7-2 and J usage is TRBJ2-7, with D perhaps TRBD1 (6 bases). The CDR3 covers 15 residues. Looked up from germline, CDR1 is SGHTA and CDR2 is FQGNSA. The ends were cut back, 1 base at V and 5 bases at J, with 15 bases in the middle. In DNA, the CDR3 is TGTGCCAGCAGCTTAGTCGCCAGGGGTACCCACGAGCAGTACTTC. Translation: CASSLVARGTHEQYF.

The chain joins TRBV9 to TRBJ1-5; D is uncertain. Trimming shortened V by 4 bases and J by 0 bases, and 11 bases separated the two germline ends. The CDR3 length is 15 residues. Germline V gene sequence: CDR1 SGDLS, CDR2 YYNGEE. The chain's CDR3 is CASSPSHISNQPQHF. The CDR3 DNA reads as TGTGCCAGCAGCCCCTCACACATTAGCAATCAGCCCCAGCATTTT.

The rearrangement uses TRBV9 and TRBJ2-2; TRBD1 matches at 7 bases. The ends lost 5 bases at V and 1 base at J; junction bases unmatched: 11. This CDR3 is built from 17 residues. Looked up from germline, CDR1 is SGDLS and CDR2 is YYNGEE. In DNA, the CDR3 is TGTGCCAGCAGGCCCCCGGGGCAGGGGGTGAACACCGGGGAGCTGTTTTTT. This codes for CASRPPGQGVNTGELFF.

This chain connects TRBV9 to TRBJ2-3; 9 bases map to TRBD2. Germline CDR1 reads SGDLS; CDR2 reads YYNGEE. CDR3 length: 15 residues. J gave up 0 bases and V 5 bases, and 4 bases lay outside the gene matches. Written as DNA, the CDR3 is TGTGCCAGCAGGGCAGCGGGGGGAAGCACAGATACGCAGTATTTT. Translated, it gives CASRAAGGSTDTQYF.

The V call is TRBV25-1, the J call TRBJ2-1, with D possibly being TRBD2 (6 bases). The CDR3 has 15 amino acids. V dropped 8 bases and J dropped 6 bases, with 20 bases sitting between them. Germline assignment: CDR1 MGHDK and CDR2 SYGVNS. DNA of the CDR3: TGTGCCAGCTCGAAGGGCAGGGACTCCGCCAATGAGCAGTTCTTC. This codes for CASSKGRDSANEQFF. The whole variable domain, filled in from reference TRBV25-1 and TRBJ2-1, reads EADIYQTPRYLVIGTGKKITLECSQTMGHDKMYWYQQDPGMELHLIHYSYGVNSTEKGDLSSESTVSRIRTEHFPLTLESARPSHTSQYLCASSKGRDSANEQFFGPGTRLTVL.

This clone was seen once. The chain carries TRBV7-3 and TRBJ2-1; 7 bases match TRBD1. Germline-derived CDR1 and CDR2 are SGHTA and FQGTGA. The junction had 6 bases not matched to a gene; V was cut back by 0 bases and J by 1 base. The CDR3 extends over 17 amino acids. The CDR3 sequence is CASSLTLGRGSYNEQFF. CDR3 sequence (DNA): TGTGCCAGCAGCTTAACGTTGGGCAGGGGGTCCTACAATGAGCAGTTCTTC.

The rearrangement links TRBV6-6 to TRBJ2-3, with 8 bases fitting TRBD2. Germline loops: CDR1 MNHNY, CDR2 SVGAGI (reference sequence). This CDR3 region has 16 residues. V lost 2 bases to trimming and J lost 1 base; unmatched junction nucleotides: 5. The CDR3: CASSYEAGGRTDTQYF. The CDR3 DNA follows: TGTGCCAGCAGTTACGAGGCGGGGGGTCGCACAGATACGCAGTATTTT.

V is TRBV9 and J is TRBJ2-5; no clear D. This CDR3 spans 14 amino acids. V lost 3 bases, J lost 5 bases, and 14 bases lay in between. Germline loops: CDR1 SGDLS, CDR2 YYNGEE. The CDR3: CASSGGNSAETQYF. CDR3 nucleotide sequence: TGTGCCAGCAGCGGAGGAAACAGCGCGGAGACCCAGTACTTC.

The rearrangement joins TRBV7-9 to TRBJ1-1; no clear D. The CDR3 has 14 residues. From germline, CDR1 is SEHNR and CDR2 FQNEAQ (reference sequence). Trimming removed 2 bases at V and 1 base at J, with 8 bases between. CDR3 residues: CASSLRGTNTEAFF. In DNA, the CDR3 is TGTGCCAGCAGCTTACGGGGTACGAACACTGAAGCTTTCTTT.

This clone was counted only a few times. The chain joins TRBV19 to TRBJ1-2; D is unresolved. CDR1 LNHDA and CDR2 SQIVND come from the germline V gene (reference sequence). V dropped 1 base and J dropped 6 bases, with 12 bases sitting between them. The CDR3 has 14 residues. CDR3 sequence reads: CASSIADRRDGYTF. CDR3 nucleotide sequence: TGTGCCAGTAGTATAGCCGACCGGAGGGATGGCTACACCTTC.

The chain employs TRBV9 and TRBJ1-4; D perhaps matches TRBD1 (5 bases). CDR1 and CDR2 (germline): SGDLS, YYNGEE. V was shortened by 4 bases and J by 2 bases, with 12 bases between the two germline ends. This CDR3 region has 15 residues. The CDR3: CASSPGGGTNEKLFF. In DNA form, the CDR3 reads TGTGCCAGCAGCCCCGGGGGAGGGACTAATGAAAAACTGTTTTTT.

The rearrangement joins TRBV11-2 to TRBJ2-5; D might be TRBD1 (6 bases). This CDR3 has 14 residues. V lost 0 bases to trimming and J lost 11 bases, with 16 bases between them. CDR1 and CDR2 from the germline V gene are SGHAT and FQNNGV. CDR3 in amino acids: CASSLDWAQGPQYF. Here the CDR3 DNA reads TGTGCCAGCAGCTTAGATTGGGCACAGGGACCGCAGTACTTC.

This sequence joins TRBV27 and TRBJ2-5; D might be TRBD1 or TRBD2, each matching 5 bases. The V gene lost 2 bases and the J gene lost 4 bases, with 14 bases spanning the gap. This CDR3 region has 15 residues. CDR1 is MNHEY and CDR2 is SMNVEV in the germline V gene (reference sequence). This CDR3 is CASSLPPGQGETQYF. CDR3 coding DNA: TGTGCCAGCAGTTTACCCCCGGGGCAGGGAGAGACCCAGTACTTC.

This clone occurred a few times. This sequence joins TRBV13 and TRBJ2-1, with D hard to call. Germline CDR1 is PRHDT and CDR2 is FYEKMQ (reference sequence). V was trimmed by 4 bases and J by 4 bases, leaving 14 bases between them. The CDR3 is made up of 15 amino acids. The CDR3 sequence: CASSSRRTIYNEQFF. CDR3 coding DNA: TGTGCCAGCAGCTCTCGCCGGACGATTTACAATGAGCAGTTCTTC.

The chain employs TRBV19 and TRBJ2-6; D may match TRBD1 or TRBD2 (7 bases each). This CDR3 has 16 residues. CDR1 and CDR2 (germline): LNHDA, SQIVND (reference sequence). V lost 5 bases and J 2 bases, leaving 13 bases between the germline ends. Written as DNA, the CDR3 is TGTGCCAGTAGTGTGACAGGGACTACTGGGGCCAACGTCCTGACTTTC. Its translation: CASSVTGTTGANVLTF.

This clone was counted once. In DNA form, the CDR3 reads TGTGCCAGCAGCTTCCGCGGCGGTAATGAAAAACTGTTTTTT. Amino acids: CASSFRGGNEKLFF. The chain links TRBV7-9 to TRBJ1-4; no clear D. This CDR3 has 14 amino acids. The V and J ends lost 3 bases and 4 bases respectively, with 9 bases between them. Germline loops: CDR1 SEHNR, CDR2 FQNEAQ (reference sequence).

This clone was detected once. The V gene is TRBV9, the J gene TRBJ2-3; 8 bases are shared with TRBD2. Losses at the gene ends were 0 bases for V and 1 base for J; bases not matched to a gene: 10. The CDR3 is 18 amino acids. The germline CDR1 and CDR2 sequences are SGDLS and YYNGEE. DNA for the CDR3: TGTGCCAGCAGCGTAGGGGCTCGATTACTAGCGGGCACAGATACGCAGTATTTT. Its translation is CASSVGARLLAGTDTQYF.

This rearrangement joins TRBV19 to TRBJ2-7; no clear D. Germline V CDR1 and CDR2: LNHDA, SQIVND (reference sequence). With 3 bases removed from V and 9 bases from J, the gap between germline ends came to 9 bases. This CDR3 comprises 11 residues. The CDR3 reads CASSIRGLQYF. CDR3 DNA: TGTGCCAGTAGTATCCGTGGCTTGCAGTACTTC.

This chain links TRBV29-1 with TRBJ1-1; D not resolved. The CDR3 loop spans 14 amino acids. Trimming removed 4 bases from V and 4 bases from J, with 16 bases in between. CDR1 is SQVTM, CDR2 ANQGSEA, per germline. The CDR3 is CSVARGSSGTEAFF. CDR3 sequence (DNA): TGCAGCGTTGCCCGGGGAAGTAGTGGCACTGAAGCTTTCTTT.

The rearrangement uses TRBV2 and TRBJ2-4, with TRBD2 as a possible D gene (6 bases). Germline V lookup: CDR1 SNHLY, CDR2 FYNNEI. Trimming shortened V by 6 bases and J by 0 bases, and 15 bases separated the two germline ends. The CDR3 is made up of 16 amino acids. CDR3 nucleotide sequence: TGTGCCAGCAGACTGGACTACATACTAGCCAAAAACATTCAGTACTTC. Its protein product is CASRLDYILAKNIQYF. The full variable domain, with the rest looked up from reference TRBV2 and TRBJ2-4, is EPEVTQTPSHQVTQMGQEVILRCVPISNHLYFYWYRQILGQKVEFLVSFYNNEISEKSEIFDDQFSVERPDGSNFTLKIRSTKLEDSAMYFCASRLDYILAKNIQYFGAGTRLSVL.

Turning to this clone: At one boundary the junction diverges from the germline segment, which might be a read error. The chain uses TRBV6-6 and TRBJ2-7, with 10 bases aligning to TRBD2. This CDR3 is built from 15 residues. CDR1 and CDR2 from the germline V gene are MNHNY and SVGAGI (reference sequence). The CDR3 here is CASSPPGLAAREPYF. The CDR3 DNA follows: TGTGCCAGCAGCCCCCCCGGACTAGCGGCAAGGGAGCCGTACTTC.

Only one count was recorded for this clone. The CDR3 DNA reads as TGTGCCAGCTCACCACCAGCAGGGGGCTATGGCTACACCTTC. As protein: CASSPPAGGYGYTF. This chain joins TRBV18 and TRBJ1-2; 7 positions agree with TRBD1. CDR3 length equals 14 residues. V trimming: 0 bases; J trimming: 4 bases; junction bases outside the gene matches: 2. In germline, CDR1 is KGHSH, CDR2 LQKENI.

The CDR3 DNA follows: TGTGCCAGCAGCTTAACCACCAGCGAGGAGACCCAGTACTTC. It codes for CASSLTTSEETQYF. The V and J genes are TRBV11-3 and TRBJ2-5; D gene unclear. This CDR3 is 14 amino acids long. CDR1 is SGHNT, CDR2 YENEEA, per germline. V gave up 2 bases and J gave up 5 bases, with 12 bases separating them.

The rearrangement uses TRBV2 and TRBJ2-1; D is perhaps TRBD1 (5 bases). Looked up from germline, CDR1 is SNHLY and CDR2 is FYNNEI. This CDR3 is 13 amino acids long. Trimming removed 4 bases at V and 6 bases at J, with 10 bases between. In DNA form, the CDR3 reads TGTGCCAGCAGTGGCGATCAGGGCAATGAGCAGTTCTTC. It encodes CASSGDQGNEQFF.

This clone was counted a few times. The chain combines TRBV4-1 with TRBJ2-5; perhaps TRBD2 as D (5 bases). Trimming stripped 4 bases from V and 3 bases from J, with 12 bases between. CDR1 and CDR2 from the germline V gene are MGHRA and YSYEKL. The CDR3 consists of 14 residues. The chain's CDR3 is CASSLATREETQYF. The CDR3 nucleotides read TGCGCCAGCAGCCTAGCTACTAGGGAAGAGACCCAGTACTTC.

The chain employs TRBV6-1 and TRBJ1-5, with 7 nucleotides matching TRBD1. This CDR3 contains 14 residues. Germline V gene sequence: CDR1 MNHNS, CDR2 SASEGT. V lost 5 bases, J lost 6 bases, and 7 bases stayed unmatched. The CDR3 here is CASSPGQAPQPQHF. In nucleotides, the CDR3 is TGTGCCAGCAGTCCAGGACAGGCCCCTCAGCCCCAGCATTTT.

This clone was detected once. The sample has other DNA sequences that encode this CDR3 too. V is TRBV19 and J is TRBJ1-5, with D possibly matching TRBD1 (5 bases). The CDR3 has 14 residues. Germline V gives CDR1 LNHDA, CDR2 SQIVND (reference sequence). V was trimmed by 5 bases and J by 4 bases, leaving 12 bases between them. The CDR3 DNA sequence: TGTGCCAGTAGTGTCGACAGACTTAATCAGCCCCAGCATTTT. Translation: CASSVDRLNQPQHF.

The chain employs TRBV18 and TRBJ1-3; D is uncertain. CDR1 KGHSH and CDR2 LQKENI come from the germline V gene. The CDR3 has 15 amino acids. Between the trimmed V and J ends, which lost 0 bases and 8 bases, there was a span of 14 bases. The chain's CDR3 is CASSPPPGERYTIYF. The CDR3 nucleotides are TGTGCCAGCTCACCACCTCCCGGGGAGCGGTACACCATATATTTT.